This paragraph reports one T cell receptor (beta chain). The antigen it binds to is not known. No much larger clonotype is one base removed from it; base qualities were not supplied. The CDR3 regions of human TCRbeta chains were analyzed by immunosequencing. In the source study's methods: TCRs in the repertoires were compared against a reference library of SARS-CoV-2-specific TCRs that had been generated with the MIRA antigen-specificity platform. Breadth was defined as the fraction of unique TCRs that were SARS-CoV-2-associated, and depth was defined as the fraction of total T cells that were SARS-CoV-2-associated. Using the MIRA data, each spike-specific TCR was mapped to the spike region that the TCR reacts to and placed in a CD4 or CD8 class. Log10-transformed breadth and depth values were compared by one-way ANOVA with Sidak's multiple comparisons tests. TCRdb's version of the immuneACCESS table is confined to in-frame rearrangements and falls short of the full clone set. An unresolved V gene accounts for under half of the shortfall where checked; the remainder is of unknown origin. V and J calls and clone size follow that table, whereas D and trimming were derived from the DNA. Here the sample has 100,000 to 150,000 clones; more than 90% occur a single time. Approximately 2% of the sample is in the top ten clones.

This specimen comes from a study of T cell responses to AZD1222 COVID-19 vaccine (dated by TCRdb to about 2021). Describing the broader study: TCR sequencing covered over 230 trial participants: about 210 given two doses of AZD1222 and approximately 26 given two doses of MenACWY control vaccine. Trial participants were enrolled by age into subgroups of 18-55, 56-69 and 70-plus years, and roughly 150, 30 and 60 TCR-sequenced participants, respectively, were included in these subgroups. Broader findings and caveats from the paper: Only six or seven AZD1222 recipients were SARS-CoV-2 seropositive at baseline, limiting conclusions about previously exposed vaccinees. Participants were mostly white British and included more females than males, and it was suggested by the authors that clonal diversity may have been underestimated. The whole spike protein was spanned by vaccine-associated CD4 TCRs, and dominant responses were seen in regions 160-218 and 743-854. Reportedly, almost half of the unique spike-specific TCRs recognized epitopes lying outside the regions that are mutated in the B.1.351 and B.1.1.7 variants. Because no day 14 peak-response samples were available, the repertoires could be characterized only after the peak T cell response. The 56-69-year group was small, and its depth increase did not reach significance, likely because of low power. A significant rise in spike-specific TCR breadth and depth was observed after two AZD1222 doses relative to day 0 and relative to MenACWY recipients.

The time point label on this specimen signifies: about 28 days (+/-7) after the second vaccine dose. Because spike-specific TCR depth and breadth did not differ between the two schedules, AZD1222 recipients who got a second dose at roughly 4 weeks were pooled with those who got a second dose at roughly 12 weeks. Samples from vaccinated people were obtained from the UK trials COV001 and COV002, which included a single-blind randomized controlled phase 2/3 trial of AZD1222 (ChAdOx1 nCoV-19) in healthy adults. For TCRbeta chain sequencing, PBMC samples from trial participants were taken at day 0 and at day 28 after the second dose. The cysteine opens and the valine closes a CDR3 of 16 amino acids. Left in the record is the CDR3 DNA by itself, 48 bases read in frame from the first base. Trimming takes 0 bases from V and 0 bases from J, and the germline ends sit 13 bases apart. From a lookup of the germline V gene, CDR1 and CDR2 are SGHTS and YDEGEE.

The material sequenced was peripheral blood, taken 28 days after the second AZD1222 dose. This sequence was found in an adult who received the AZD1222 COVID-19 vaccine. The chain was built from TRBV5-8 and TRBJ2-7; the D gene cannot be resolved reliably. Here is the DNA: TGTGCCAGCAGCTTGGCCTTCAGCGTCGTCTCCTACGAGCAGTACGTC. It translates to CASSLAFSVVSYEQYV.